A single sample is the source of the 16 T cell receptor beta chains below, sequenced in a study of blood T cell repertoires in COVID-19. The repertoire was sequenced with immunoSEQ multiplex PCR; TCRdb's copy has only in-frame clones and lacks some. There are around 21,000 clones in the sample; over 85% occur only once, and 6.3% lies in the top ten. Sample: peripheral blood. The origin of the receptors is a woman over 75 with active COVID-19.

The chain couples TRBV18 to TRBJ1-3, with 12 bases matching TRBD1. Germline CDR1 reads KGHSH; CDR2 reads LQKENI. The CDR3 totals 20 residues. V lost 0 bases to trimming and J lost 1 base; unmatched junction nucleotides: 10. In DNA, the CDR3 is TGTGCCAGCTCACCACCTGGGACAGGGGGCTGGGTAGCGTCTGGAAACACCATATATTTT. Amino acid sequence: CASSPPGTGGWVASGNTIYF.

The V and J genes are TRBV4-1 and TRBJ2-7, with 8 bases identical to TRBD1. The V gene end was trimmed by 0 bases and the J gene end by 3 bases; junction bases not matched to a gene: 7. The germline V gene has CDR1 MGHRA and CDR2 YSYEKL. The CDR3 is made up of 16 amino acids. CDR3 in amino acids: CASSQEFRDRGYEQYF. Here the CDR3 DNA reads TGCGCCAGCAGCCAAGAGTTCCGCGACAGGGGCTACGAGCAGTACTTC.

V and J are TRBV6-5 and TRBJ1-1, with D tentatively TRBD1 (6 bases). V was cut by 2 bases and J by 6 bases, with 10 bases left in between. This CDR3 comprises 13 residues. Germline CDR1 reads MNHEY; CDR2 reads SVGAGI. The CDR3, as DNA: TGTGCCAGCAGTTACCCCGGGACATCTGAAGCTTTCTTT. It translates to CASSYPGTSEAFF.

This sequence joins TRBV23-1 and TRBJ1-4; 7 bases are a match to TRBD1. TRBV23-1 counts as an open reading frame of uncertain function. CDR3 size: 15 residues. The V segment lost 0 bases and the J segment 6 bases; nucleotides outside the gene matches: 4. DNA of the CDR3: TGCGCCAGCAGTCAATCCTTACAGGGGCATGAAAAACTGTTTTTT. This gives the protein CASSQSLQGHEKLFF.

The rearrangement joins TRBV5-4 to TRBJ1-2; D may be TRBD1 (5 bases). From germline, CDR1 is SGHNT and CDR2 YYREEE (reference sequence). V was trimmed by 4 bases and J by 5 bases, leaving 15 bases between them. The CDR3 totals 14 residues. Here the CDR3 reads CASSPRTGVYGYTF. The CDR3 nucleotides read TGTGCCAGCAGCCCCAGGACGGGGGTGTATGGCTACACCTTC.

The V call is TRBV9, the J call TRBJ2-5; 7 nucleotides line up with TRBD1. Germline trimming cut 0 bases from V and 5 bases from J; bases unmatched to any gene: 10. Germline V gene lookup returns CDR1 SGDLS and CDR2 YYNGEE. CDR3 length equals 16 residues. The CDR3 here is CASSVGMTGLGETQYF. In DNA, the CDR3 is TGTGCCAGCAGCGTAGGAATGACAGGGCTTGGGGAGACCCAGTACTTC.

CDR3 nucleotide sequence: TGTGCCATCAGTGAGGCCGGGAGCTCAAATGGCATTCAGTACTTC. Translation gives CAISEAGSSNGIQYF. The chain uses TRBV10-3 and TRBJ2-4, with D perhaps TRBD2 (6 bases). Germline V gene data show CDR1 as ENHRY and CDR2 as SYGVKD. V gave up 2 bases and J gave up 9 bases, with 17 bases separating them. This CDR3 is built from 15 residues.

The chain combines TRBV16 with TRBJ1-4; D unclear. Germline-derived CDR1 and CDR2 are KGHSY and FQNENV. There are 14 residues in the CDR3. V was shortened by 1 base and J by 8 bases, with 11 bases between the two germline ends. CDR3 sequence (DNA): TGTGCCAGCAGCCAATGGATACTAGGCGAAAAACTGTTTTTT. Amino acids: CASSQWILGEKLFF. Based on the CDR3 plus reference TRBV16 and TRBJ1-4, the full variable domain is GEEVAQTPKHLVRGEGQKAKLYCAPIKGHSYVFWYQQVLKNEFKFLISFQNENVFDETGMPKERFSAKCLPNSPCSLEIQATKLEDSAVYFCASSQWILGEKLFFGSGTQLSVL.

The V gene is TRBV7-6, the J gene TRBJ2-5, with 8 bases that match TRBD2. The V gene end was trimmed by 0 bases and the J gene end by 5 bases; junction bases not matched to a gene: 8. The CDR3 length is 16 residues. Germline V gene data show CDR1 as SGHVS and CDR2 as FNYEAQ. The CDR3 is CASSLAGGGIGETQYF. CDR3 coding DNA: TGTGCCAGCAGCTTAGCTGGCGGGGGGATAGGGGAGACCCAGTACTTC.

This chain uses TRBV11-3 with TRBJ2-2; the match to TRBD1 covers 7 bases. The junction had 12 bases not matched to a gene; V was cut back by 5 bases and J by 0 bases. The V gene's germline CDR1 is SGHNT and CDR2 YENEEA. The CDR3 extends over 18 amino acids. CDR3 DNA: TGTGCCAGCAGCCAACCGACAGGGCCAGGATCGAACACCGGGGAGCTGTTTTTT. Translation gives CASSQPTGPGSNTGELFF.

The chain links TRBV4-1 to TRBJ1-2; D gene ambiguous. CDR1 and CDR2 from the germline V gene are MGHRA and YSYEKL. The CDR3 loop spans 17 amino acids. V shed 0 bases and J shed 8 bases, with 22 bases lying between them. The CDR3 nucleotides are TGCGCCAGCAGCCAAGATAGTATGCTCGACTCTCTGCAGGGCTACACCTTC. This codes for CASSQDSMLDSLQGYTF.

The sample holds a few counts of this clone. The J gene is TRBJ1-6, the V gene TRBV6-5; D unclear. CDR1 is MNHEY, CDR2 SVGAGI, per germline. With 2 bases removed from V and 4 bases from J, the gap between germline ends came to 12 bases. The CDR3 has 16 amino acids. This CDR3 is CASSYRGPDYNSPLHF. CDR3 coding DNA: TGTGCCAGCAGTTACCGCGGGCCGGATTATAATTCACCCCTCCACTTT.

The rearrangement links TRBV14 to TRBJ2-1; 9 bases line up with TRBD1. Germline lookup yields CDR1 SGHDN and CDR2 FVKESK. This CDR3 has 18 residues. V lost 0 bases and J lost 3; bases outside the gene matches: 9. In DNA, the CDR3 is TGTGCCAGCAGCCAAGAAGGATGGGGGGACAGGGACTACAATGAGCAGTTCTTC. This translates into CASSQEGWGDRDYNEQFF.

The chain links TRBV27 to TRBJ2-5; 10 bases align to TRBD2. The CDR3 covers 15 residues. With V trimmed by 5 bases and J by 5 bases, 8 bases remained unmatched. Per germline, CDR1 MNHEY and CDR2 SMNVEV (reference sequence). CDR3 sequence reads: CASSDRTSGGETQYF. For the CDR3, the DNA is TGTGCCAGCAGTGACCGGACTAGCGGCGGGGAGACCCAGTACTTC.

The genes are TRBV5-6 and TRBJ2-7; D is perhaps TRBD2 (6 bases). Trimming took 1 base from V and 2 from J, leaving 16 bases between them. The CDR3 extends over 16 amino acids. CDR1 SGHDT and CDR2 YYEEEE come from the germline V gene. CDR3 DNA: TGTGCCAGCAGCTTGCTTGGACTAACTTCTCCCTACGAGCAGTACTTC. Translated, it gives CASSLLGLTSPYEQYF.

V gene TRBV3-1 (or the pseudogene TRBV3-2) combines with J gene TRBJ2-5; weak D call: TRBD2 (6 bases). Per the germline V gene, CDR1 is LGHDT and CDR2 is YNNKEL (reference sequence). CDR3 length: 16 residues. The ends were cut back, 4 bases at V and 5 bases at J, with 20 bases in the middle. The CDR3 loop is CASSRRAGTGGETQYF. The CDR3 DNA is TGTGCCAGCAGCCGTCGGGCAGGGACTGGAGGGGAGACCCAGTACTTC.